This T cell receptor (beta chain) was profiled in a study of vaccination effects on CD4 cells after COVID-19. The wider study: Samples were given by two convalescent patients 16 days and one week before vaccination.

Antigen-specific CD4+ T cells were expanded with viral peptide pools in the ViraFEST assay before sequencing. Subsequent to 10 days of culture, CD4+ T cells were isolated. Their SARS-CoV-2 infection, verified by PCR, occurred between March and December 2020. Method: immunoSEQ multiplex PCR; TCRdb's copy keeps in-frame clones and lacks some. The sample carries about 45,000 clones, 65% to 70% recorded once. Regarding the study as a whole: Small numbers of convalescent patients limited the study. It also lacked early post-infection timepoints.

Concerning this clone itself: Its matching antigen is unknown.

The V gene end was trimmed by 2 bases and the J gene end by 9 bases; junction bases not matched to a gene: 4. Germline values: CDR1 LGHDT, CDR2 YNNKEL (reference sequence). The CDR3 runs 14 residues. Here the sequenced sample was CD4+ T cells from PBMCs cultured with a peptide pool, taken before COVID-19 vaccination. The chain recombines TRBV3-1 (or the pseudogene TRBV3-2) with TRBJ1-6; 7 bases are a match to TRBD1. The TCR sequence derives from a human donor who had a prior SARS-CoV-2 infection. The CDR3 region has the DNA TGTGCCAGCAGCCAAAGTCACAGGGGTTCACCCCTCCACTTT. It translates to CASSQSHRGSPLHF.